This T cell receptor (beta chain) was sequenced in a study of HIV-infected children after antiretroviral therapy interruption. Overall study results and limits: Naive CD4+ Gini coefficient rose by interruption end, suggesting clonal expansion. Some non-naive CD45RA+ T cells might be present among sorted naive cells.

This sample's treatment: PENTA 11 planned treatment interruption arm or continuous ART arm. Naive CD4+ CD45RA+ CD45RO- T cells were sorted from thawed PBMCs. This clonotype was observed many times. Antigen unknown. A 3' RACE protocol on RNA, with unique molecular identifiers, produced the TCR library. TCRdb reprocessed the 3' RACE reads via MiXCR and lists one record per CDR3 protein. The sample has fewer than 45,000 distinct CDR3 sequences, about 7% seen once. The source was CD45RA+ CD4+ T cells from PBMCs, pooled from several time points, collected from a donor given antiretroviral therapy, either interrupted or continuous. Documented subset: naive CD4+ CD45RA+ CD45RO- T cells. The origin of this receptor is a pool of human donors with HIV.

The CDR3 sequence: CASGTANTDTQYF. The CDR3 DNA sequence: TGCGCCAGTGGGACAGCGAACACAGATACGCAGTATTTT. The chain carries TRBV10-2 and TRBJ2-3, with 7 bases identical to TRBD1. The V gene end was trimmed by 9 bases and the J gene end by 2 bases; junction bases not matched to a gene: 5. Germline V CDR1 and CDR2: WSHSY, SAAADI. This CDR3 region has 13 residues.